Presented here are 7 T cell receptor beta chains from one specimen sequenced in a study of immune characterization of retroperitoneal liposarcoma (dated by TCRdb to about 2019). The library relied on PCR. These reads were obtained on a NextSeq 500. In-frame beta chains were kept once TCRdb had trimmed the public reads at Q25 with fastp and called clones with MiXCR. Each entry is one CDR3 protein sequence, shown with its most common DNA and genes. Within this sample are some 9,600 distinct CDR3 sequences, with roughly 35% of them counted one time only. Roughly 9.1% of the sample is taken by the ten largest. Sample: tumor tissue. The receptors were sampled from a female donor with retroperitoneal liposarcoma.

Judged by abundance, this clonotype is large (0.1 to 1%). The CDR3 DNA reads as TGTGCCAGCAGTGACGACCCGGGACAGGGGTCCAACGAGCAGTACTTC. Translation: CASSDDPGQGSNEQYF. This chain uses TRBV6-1 with TRBJ2-5; 10 bases map to TRBD1. The J call may be faulty, since TRBJ2-7 better matches the DNA end. The CDR3 loop spans 16 amino acids. Germline CDR1 is MNHNS and CDR2 is SASEGT.

This clonotype has a count of ten or more. This chain uses TRBV6-1 with TRBJ2-7; TRBD2 agrees at 8 bases. Germline loops: CDR1 MNHNS, CDR2 SASEGT. The CDR3 has 15 amino acids. J lost 3 bases, V lost 4 bases, and 8 bases had no gene match. CDR3 in DNA: TGTGCCAGCAGTGGAATAGCGGGACAACTCTACGAGCAGTACTTC. Translating gives CASSGIAGQLYEQYF.

This clonotype showed up many times. This sequence joins TRBV6-6 and TRBJ2-1; 11 positions match TRBD2. The J call may be incorrect, as the DNA end agrees better with TRBJ2-7. This CDR3 has 15 amino acids. Germline V gene data show CDR1 as MNHNY and CDR2 as SVGAGI (reference sequence). CDR3: CASSYSSGGAYEQYF. Written as DNA, the CDR3 is TGTGCCAGCAGTTACTCTAGCGGGGGGGCCTACGAGCAGTACTTC.

The chain couples TRBV14 to TRBJ2-3; a weak D match, TRBD1 (6 bases). Deletions cut 5 bases from V and 2 bases from J, with 14 bases between. The CDR3 is 15 residues long. CDR1 SGHDN and CDR2 FVKESK come from the germline V gene. The chain's CDR3 is CASSYGTPNTDTQYF. In DNA form, the CDR3 reads TGTGCCAGCAGCTACGGGACACCTAACACAGATACGCAGTATTTT.

This clonotype is classed as medium-sized. The chain combines TRBV6-1 with TRBJ2-7; TRBD2 matches 8 bases. V gave up 6 bases and J gave up 0 bases; unmatched junction bases: 10. There are 16 residues in the CDR3. Germline V gene sequence: CDR1 MNHNS, CDR2 SASEGT. CDR3 sequence: CASSERGGGSSYEQYF. The CDR3 nucleotides are TGTGCCAGCAGCGAAAGGGGCGGGGGGAGCTCCTACGAGCAGTACTTC.

V gene TRBV7-2 combines with J gene TRBJ2-5; perhaps D is TRBD1 or TRBD2 (5 bases each). The tail of the sequence fits TRBJ2-1 better, so the J call may be wrong. The CDR3 covers 11 residues. The germline CDR1 and CDR2 sequences are SGHTA and FQGNSA. The CDR3 bases are TGTGCCAGCAGCTCACTAGGGACGCAGTTCTTC. Its protein is CASSSLGTQFF.

The chain uses TRBV27 and TRBJ2-1; D is undetermined. The CDR3 is 10 amino acids. The germline V gene has CDR1 MNHEY and CDR2 SMNVEV (reference sequence). Trimming shortened V by 3 bases and J by 10 bases, and 4 bases separated the two germline ends. DNA of the CDR3: TGTGCCAGCAGTTTCCCCGAGCAGTTCTTC. Residues: CASSFPEQFF.